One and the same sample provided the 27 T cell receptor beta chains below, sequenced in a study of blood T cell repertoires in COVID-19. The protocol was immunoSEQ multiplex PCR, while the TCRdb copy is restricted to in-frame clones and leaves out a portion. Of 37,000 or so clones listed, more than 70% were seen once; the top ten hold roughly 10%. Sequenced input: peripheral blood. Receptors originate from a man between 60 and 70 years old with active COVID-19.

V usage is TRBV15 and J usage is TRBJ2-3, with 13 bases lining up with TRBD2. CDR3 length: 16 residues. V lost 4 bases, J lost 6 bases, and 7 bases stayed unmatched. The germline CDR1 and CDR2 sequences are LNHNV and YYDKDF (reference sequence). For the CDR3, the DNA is TGTGCCACCAGCATCTCGGGGACTAGCGGGATGGATACGCAGTATTTT. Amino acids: CATSISGTSGMDTQYF.

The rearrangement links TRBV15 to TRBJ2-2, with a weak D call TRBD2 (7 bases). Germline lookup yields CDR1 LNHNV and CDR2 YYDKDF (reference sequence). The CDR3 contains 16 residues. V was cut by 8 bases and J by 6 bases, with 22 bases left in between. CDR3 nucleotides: TGTGCCACCGCCGAGGGAGGCAAGGGGGGGCCCGGGGAGCTGTTTTTT. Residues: CATAEGGKGGPGELFF.

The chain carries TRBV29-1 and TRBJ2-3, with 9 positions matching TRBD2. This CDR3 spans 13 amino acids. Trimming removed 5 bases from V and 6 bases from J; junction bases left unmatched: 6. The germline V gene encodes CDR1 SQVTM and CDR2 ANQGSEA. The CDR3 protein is CSVLAGDGDTQYF. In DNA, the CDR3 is TGCAGCGTTTTAGCGGGAGATGGGGATACGCAGTATTTT.

The CDR3 region has the DNA TGTGCCAGCAGCGTAGAGTTCCAGGGGGTCAACTATGGCTACACCTTC. Its protein product is CASSVEFQGVNYGYTF. The chain links TRBV9 to TRBJ1-2; 7 bases are shared with TRBD1. V was clipped by 0 bases and J by 2 bases; unmatched bases: 7. The germline V gene encodes CDR1 SGDLS and CDR2 YYNGEE. CDR3 length: 16 amino acids.

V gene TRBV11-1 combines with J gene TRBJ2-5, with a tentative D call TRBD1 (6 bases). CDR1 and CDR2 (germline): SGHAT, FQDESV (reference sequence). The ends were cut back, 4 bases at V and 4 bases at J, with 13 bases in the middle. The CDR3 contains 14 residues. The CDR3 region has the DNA TGTGCCAGCAGCTCGTCTACAGGGAGAGAGACCCAGTACTTC. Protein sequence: CASSSSTGRETQYF. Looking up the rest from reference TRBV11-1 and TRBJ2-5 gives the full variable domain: EAEVAQSPRYKITEKSQAVAFWCDPISGHATLYWYRQILGQGPELLVQFQDESVVDDSQLPKDRFSAERLKGVDSTLKIQPAELGDSAMYLCASSSSTGRETQYFGPGTRLLVL.

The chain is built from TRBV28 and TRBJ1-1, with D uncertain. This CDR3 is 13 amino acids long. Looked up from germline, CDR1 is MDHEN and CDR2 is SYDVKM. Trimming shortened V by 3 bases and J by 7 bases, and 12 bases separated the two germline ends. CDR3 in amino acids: CASSFGLEGEAFF. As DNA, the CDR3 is TGTGCCAGCAGTTTCGGCCTTGAGGGTGAAGCTTTCTTT.

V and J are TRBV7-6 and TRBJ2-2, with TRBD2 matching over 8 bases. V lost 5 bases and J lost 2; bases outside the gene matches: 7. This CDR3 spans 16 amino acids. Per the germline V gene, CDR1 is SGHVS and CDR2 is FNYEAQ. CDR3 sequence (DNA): TGTGCCAGCAGCGGTCGGGAGGGCCGAAACACCGGGGAGCTGTTTTTT. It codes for CASSGREGRNTGELFF.

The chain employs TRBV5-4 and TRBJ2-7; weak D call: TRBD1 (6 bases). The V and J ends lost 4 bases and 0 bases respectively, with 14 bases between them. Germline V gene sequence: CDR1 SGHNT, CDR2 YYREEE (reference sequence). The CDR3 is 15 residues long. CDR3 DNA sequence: TGTGCCAGCAGCGAACGGGACAAGAGCTCCTACGAGCAGTACTTC. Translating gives CASSERDKSSYEQYF.

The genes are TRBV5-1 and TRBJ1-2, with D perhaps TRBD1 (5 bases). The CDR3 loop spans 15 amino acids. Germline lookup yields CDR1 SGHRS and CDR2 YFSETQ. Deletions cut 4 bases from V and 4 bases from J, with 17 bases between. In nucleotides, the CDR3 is TGCGCCAGCAGCCCTGACAGTGTATATAGCTATGGCTACACCTTC. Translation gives CASSPDSVYSYGYTF.

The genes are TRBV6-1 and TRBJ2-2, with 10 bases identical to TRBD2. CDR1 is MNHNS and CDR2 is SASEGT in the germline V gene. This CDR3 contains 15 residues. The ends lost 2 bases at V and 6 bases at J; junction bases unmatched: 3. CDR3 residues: CASSELAGAPGELFF. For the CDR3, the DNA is TGTGCCAGCAGTGAACTAGCGGGGGCACCCGGGGAGCTGTTTTTT.

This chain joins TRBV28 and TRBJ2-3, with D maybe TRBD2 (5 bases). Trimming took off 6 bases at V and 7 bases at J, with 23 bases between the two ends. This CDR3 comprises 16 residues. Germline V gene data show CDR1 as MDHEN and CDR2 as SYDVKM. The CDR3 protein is CASSDLTGRVVNTQYF. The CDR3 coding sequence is TGTGCCAGCAGCGACCTTACGGGAAGGGTCGTGAATACGCAGTATTTT. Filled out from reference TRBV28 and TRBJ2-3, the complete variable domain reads DVKVTQSSRYLVKRTGEKVFLECVQDMDHENMFWYRQDPGLGLRLIYFSYDVKMKEKGDIPEGYSVSREKKERFSLILESASTNQTSMYLCASSDLTGRVVNTQYFGPGTRLTVL.

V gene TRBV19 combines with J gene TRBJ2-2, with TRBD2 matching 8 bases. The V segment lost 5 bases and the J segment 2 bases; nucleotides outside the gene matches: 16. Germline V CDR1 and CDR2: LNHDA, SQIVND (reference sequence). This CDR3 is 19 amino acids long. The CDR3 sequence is CASSLTGLAGLPNTGELFF. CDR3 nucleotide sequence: TGTGCCAGTAGTCTCACGGGGCTAGCGGGTTTGCCTAACACCGGGGAGCTGTTTTTT.

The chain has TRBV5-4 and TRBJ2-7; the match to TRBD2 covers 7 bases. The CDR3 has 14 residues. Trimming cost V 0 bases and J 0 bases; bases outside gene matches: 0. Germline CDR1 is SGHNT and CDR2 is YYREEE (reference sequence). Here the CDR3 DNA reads TGTGCCAGCAGCTTGGGACTAGCCTCCTACGAGCAGTACTTC. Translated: CASSLGLASYEQYF.

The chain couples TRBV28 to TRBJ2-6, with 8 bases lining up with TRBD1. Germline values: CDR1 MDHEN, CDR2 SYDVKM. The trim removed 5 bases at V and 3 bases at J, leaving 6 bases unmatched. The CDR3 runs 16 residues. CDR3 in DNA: TGTGCCAGCAGTCCTCAGGGGGCTGGTGGGGCCAACGTCCTGACTTTC. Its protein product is CASSPQGAGGANVLTF.

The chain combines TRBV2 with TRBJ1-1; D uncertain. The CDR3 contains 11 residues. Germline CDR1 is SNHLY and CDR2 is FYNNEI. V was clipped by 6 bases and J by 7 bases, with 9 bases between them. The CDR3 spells CASRGLLEAFF. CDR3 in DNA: TGTGCCAGCAGGGGCCTACTTGAAGCTTTCTTT.

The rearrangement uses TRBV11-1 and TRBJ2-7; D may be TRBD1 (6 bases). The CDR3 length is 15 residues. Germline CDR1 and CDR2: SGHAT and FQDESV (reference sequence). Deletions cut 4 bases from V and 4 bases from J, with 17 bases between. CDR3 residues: CASSSVGQTGYEQYF. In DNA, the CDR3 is TGTGCCAGCAGCTCCGTTGGACAGACGGGTTACGAGCAGTACTTC.

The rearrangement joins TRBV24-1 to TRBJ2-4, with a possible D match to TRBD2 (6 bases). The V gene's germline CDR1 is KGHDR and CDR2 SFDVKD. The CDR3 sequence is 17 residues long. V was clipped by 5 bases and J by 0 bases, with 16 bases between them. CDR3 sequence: CATSVSYGGPAKNIQYF. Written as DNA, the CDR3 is TGTGCCACCAGTGTTAGCTACGGGGGTCCAGCCAAAAACATTCAGTACTTC.

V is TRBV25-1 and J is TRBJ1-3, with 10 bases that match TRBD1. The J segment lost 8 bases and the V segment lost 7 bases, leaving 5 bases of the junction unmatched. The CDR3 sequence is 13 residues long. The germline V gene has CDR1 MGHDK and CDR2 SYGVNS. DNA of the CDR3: TGTGCCAGCACCCCGGACAGGGGGGACACCATATATTTT. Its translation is CASTPDRGDTIYF.

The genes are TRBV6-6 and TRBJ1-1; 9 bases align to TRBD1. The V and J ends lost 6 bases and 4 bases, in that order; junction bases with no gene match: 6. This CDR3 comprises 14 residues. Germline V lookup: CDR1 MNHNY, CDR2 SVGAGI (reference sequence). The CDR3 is CASRRQGESTEAFF. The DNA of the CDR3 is TGTGCCAGCAGGCGACAGGGGGAAAGCACTGAAGCTTTCTTT.

For the CDR3, the DNA is TGTGCCAGCATCCGGGACTACGCCGGGGAGACCCAGTACTTC. It translates to CASIRDYAGETQYF. This chain joins TRBV2 and TRBJ2-5; 7 nucleotides match TRBD2. Germline CDR1 and CDR2: SNHLY and FYNNEI. V shed 7 bases, J shed 5 bases, and the junction held 10 bases outside the gene matches. This CDR3 spans 14 amino acids.

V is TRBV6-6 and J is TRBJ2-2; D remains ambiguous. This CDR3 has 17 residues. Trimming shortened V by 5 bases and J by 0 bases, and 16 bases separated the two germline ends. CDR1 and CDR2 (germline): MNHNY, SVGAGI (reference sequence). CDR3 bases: TGTGCCAGCAGTCAGCCATCCCAACCTCCGAACACCGGGGAGCTGTTTTTT. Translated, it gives CASSQPSQPPNTGELFF.

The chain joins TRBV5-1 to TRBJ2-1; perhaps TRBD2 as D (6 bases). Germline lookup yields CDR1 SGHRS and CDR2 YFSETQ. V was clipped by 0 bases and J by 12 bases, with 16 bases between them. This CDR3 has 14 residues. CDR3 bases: TGCGCCAGCAGCTTGGATCTTCCGGCCGGGGGGCAGTTCTTC. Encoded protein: CASSLDLPAGGQFF.

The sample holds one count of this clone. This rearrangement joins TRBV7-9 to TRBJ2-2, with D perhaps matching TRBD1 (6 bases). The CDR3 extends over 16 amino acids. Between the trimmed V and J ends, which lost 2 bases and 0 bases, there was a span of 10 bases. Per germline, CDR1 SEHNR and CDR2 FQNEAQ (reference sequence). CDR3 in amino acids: CASSLKGTSNTGELFF. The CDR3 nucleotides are TGTGCCAGCAGCTTAAAAGGGACATCGAACACCGGGGAGCTGTTTTTT.

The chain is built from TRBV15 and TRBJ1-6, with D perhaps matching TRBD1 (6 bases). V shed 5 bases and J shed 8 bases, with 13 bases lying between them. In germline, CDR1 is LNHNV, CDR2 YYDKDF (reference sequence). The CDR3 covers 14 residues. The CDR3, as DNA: TGTGCCACCAGCTCCTACAGGGTTTATTCACCCCTCCACTTT. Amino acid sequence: CATSSYRVYSPLHF.

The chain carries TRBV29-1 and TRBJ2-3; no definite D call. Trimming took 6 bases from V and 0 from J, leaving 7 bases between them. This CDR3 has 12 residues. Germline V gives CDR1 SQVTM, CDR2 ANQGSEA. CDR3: CSVRTSTDTQYF. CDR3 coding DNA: TGCAGCGTGCGAACTAGCACAGATACGCAGTATTTT.

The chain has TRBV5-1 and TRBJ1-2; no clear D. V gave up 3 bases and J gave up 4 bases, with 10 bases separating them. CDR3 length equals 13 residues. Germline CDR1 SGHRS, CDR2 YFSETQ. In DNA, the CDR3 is TGCGCCAGCAGCTCCGCAGAGGGCTATGGCTACACCTTC. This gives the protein CASSSAEGYGYTF.

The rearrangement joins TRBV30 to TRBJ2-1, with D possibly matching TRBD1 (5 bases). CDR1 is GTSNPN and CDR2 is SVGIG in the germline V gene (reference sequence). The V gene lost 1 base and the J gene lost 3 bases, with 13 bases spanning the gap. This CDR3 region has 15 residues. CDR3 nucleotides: TGTGCCTGGAGTGGGGGCGGCTACTTCTACAATGAGCAGTTCTTC. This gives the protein CAWSGGGYFYNEQFF.